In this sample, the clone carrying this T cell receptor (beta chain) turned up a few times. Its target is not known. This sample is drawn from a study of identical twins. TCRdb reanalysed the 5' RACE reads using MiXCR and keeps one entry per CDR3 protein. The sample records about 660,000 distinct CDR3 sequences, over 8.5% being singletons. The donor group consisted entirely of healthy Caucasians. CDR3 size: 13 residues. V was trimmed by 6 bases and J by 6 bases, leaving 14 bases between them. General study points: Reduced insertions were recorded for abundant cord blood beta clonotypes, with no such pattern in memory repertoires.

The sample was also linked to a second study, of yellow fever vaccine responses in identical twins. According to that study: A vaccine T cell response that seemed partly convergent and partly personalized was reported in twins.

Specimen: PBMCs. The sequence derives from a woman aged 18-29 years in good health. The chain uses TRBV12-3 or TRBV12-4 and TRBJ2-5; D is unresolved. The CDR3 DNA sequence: TGTGCCAGCAGCTCAGTACTCGGACAGACCCAGTACTTC. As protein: CASSSVLGQTQYF.